These T cell receptor beta chains were read from a single sample in a study of OX40 agonist ivuxolimab in advanced cancers. Clones were sequenced by immunoSEQ multiplex PCR, and TCRdb holds only the in-frame ones, with some missing. The table has just over 15,000 clones, approximately 60% seen once. This sample comprised CD4+ or CD8+ T cells sorted from blood, obtained in a trial of the OX40 agonist ivuxolimab. The receptors stem from an adult with an advanced solid tumor such as melanoma, head and neck, liver or kidney cancer. Each CDR3 is given with its conserved first and last residue. D genes are given only for firm matches. Part of the rows lack a size; the others show once, few, many or a class for expanded clones.

>TRBJ2-3|-|few|TRBV11-1
TGTGCCAGCAGCCCGACGCGGGCGGGGTTCTCAGATACGCAGTATTTT
CASSPTRAGFSDTQYF
>TRBJ1-2|-|-|TRBV7-3
TGTGCCAGCAGCTTATCGGGAGGGGGGTCACACCCAACCAGGAGCTACACCTTC
CASSLSGGGSHPTRSYTF
>TRBJ1-6|TRBD1|-|TRBV19
TGTGCCAGTAGCCCGGGACAGTTATCATATAATTCACCCCTCCACTTT
CASSPGQLSYNSPLHF
>TRBJ2-1|TRBD2|-|TRBV9
TGTGCCAGCAGCCCCAGCGGGGTCTACAATGAGCAGTTCTTC
CASSPSGVYNEQFF
>TRBJ1-2|-|few|TRBV5-6
TGTGCCAGCAGCTTGGAAGGGCTGGGGTATGATGGCTACACCTTC
CASSLEGLGYDGYTF
>TRBJ2-3|TRBD2|-|TRBV29-1
TGCAGCGTTGAAGATTTGCGGGGGGGCAAGGATACGCAGTATTTT
CSVEDLRGGKDTQYF
>TRBJ2-3|TRBD2|-|TRBV5-1
TGCGCCAGCTCCCGACTAGCGGGCGACCTTAGCACAGATACGCAGTATTTT
CASSRLAGDLSTDTQYF
>TRBJ2-2|-|-|TRBV11-2
TGTGCCAGCAGCTTTAACGGGGACGCGAACACCGGGGAGCTGTTTTTT
CASSFNGDANTGELFF
>TRBJ2-1|TRBD1|-|TRBV5-4
TGTGCCAGCAGCGGGACAGCCCGGAGCTCCTACAATGAGCAGTTCTTC
CASSGTARSSYNEQFF
>TRBJ2-1|TRBD2|-|TRBV30
TGTGCCTGGAGTGTAGGAGCGGGACTCCACAATAAGCAGTTCTTC
CAWSVGAGLHNKQFF
>TRBJ1-2|-|-|TRBV30
TGTGCCTCTGAGAAAGTAGTAGACTATGGCTACACCTTC
CASEKVVDYGYTF
>TRBJ2-2|-|few|TRBV7-9
TGTGCCAGCAGCTCACAGGCGCGGGAGCTGTTTTTT
CASSSQARELFF
>TRBJ2-1|-|-|TRBV7-9
TGTGCCAGCACTCCTGGGCTTGGGCGGGTAAATGAGCAGTTCTTC
CASTPGLGRVNEQFF
>TRBJ1-2|-|-|TRBV7-9
TGTGCCAGCAGCTCGAACAGGAAAAACTATGGCTACACCTTC
CASSSNRKNYGYTF
>TRBJ2-7|TRBD1|medium-sized|TRBV6-1
TGTGCCAGCAGCCCTCGGACAGGGTACGAGCAGTACTTC
CASSPRTGYEQYF
>TRBJ2-7|-|-|TRBV29-1
TGCAGCGCCACCGGGTGGGGGGCCCCTCACGAGCAGTACTTC
CSATGWGAPHEQYF
>TRBJ1-6|-|-|TRBV6-4
TGTGCCAGCAGCACGGGTCATTCACCCCTCCACTTT
CASSTGHSPLHF
>TRBJ2-7|-|-|TRBV5-1
TGCGCCAGCAGCGGAGAGGCCTACGAGCAGTACTTC
CASSGEAYEQYF
>TRBJ2-1|TRBD2|-|TRBV4-3
TGCGCCAGCAGCCAAGACGGCGGGGGGGATTACAATGAGCAGTTCTTC
CASSQDGGGDYNEQFF
>TRBJ2-7|-|-|TRBV7-9
TGTGCCAGCAGCTTTTTATCAGGGCCCTACGAGCAGTACTTC
CASSFLSGPYEQYF
>TRBJ1-4|-|-|TRBV11-2
TGTGCCAGCAGCTTAGCTAACGGAAGGATGTTTTTT
CASSLANGRMFF
>TRBJ1-1|-|-|TRBV4-1
TGCGCCAGCAGCCCAGGACGTCCGGGGGACACTGAAGCTTTCTTT
CASSPGRPGDTEAFF
>TRBJ2-7|-|-|TRBV5-4
TGTGCCAGCAGCTTCGGTGTGAGTCCCGAGCAGTACTTC
CASSFGVSPEQYF
>TRBJ1-5|-|-|TRBV5-3
TGTGCCAGCAGCTTCGGGGGTACACAGCCCCAGCATTTT
CASSFGGTQPQHF
>TRBJ2-4|-|few|TRBV7-9
TGTGCCAGCAGCTTAGTCGACAGGGAGGGAAACATTCAGTACTTC
CASSLVDREGNIQYF
>TRBJ2-3|-|-|TRBV4-1
TGCGCCAGCAGCCAAGAAATTCGCACAGATACGCAGTATTTT
CASSQEIRTDTQYF
>TRBJ1-2|-|-|TRBV27
TGTGCCAGCAGTCCACTTCAAATAGTCTATGGCTACACCTTC
CASSPLQIVYGYTF
>TRBJ2-3|-|-|TRBV15
TGTGCCACCAGCAGAGTACGGGGCACAGATACGCAGTATTTT
CATSRVRGTDTQYF
>TRBJ2-3|-|-|TRBV21-1
TGTGCCAGCAGCAAAGAAGTTTGGGGGCGAACAGATACGCAGTATTTT
CASSKEVWGRTDTQYF
>TRBJ2-7|-|few|TRBV11-2
TGTGCCAGCAGCTTTGGGGGGCTGGAGCAGTACTTC
CASSFGGLEQYF
>TRBJ1-3|-|-|TRBV7-9
TGTGCCAGCAGCCAACAGGCGGACCTAAACACCATATATTTT
CASSQQADLNTIYF
>TRBJ2-5|-|-|TRBV11-2
TGTGCCAGCAGCTTAGAGGAGACCCAGTACTTC
CASSLEETQYF
>TRBJ1-2|-|-|TRBV29-1
TGCAGCGTTGAAACAGAAAGGGCCGATGGCTACACCTTC
CSVETERADGYTF
>TRBJ1-2|-|medium-sized|TRBV6-5
TGTGCCAGCAGTTACCGACAGGCCTCGGCGGATGGCTACACCTTC
CASSYRQASADGYTF